This T cell receptor beta chain originates from a study of cytomegalovirus exposure and HLA in healthy donors. General study results and limits: In vitro assays verified that three CMV-associated chains recognized CMV antigens specifically. Published work reported that the classifier diagnosed cytomegalovirus status with high specificity and sensitivity.

A word on this clone: Its antigen is unidentified.

The V gene lost 5 bases and the J gene lost 4 bases, with 17 bases spanning the gap. The germline gives CDR1 MNHEY, CDR2 SVGAGI. The CDR3 loop spans 15 amino acids. The protocol was immunoSEQ multiplex PCR, while the TCRdb copy is restricted to in-frame clones and leaves out a portion. The data contain approximately 150,000 clones, about 89% of them seen just once; the ten biggest clones take up 3% to 3.5%. V is TRBV6-5 and J is TRBJ1-2; D possibly corresponds to TRBD1 (6 bases). The origin of this receptor is a woman aged 18-35 years in good health and CMV-seropositive. The sequenced material came from PBMCs. Here the CDR3 reads CASSPTGFSSYGYTF. In DNA, the CDR3 is TGTGCCAGCAGTCCCACAGGGTTTAGTAGCTATGGCTACACCTTC.